A single T cell receptor (beta chain) is shown here with its context. Its antigen is undetermined. Deep-level assay runs were performed. Authors' processing steps: ImmunoSEQ output held junction-only sequences without quality scores, so filtering differed. Only in-frame clones appear in the TCRdb table, and some are missing; sequencing was by immunoSEQ multiplex PCR. V, J and clone size are those of that table, while D and trimming were read from the DNA. The data contain some 530,000 clones, 65% to 85% of them singletons. This entry comes from a study of shared clonotypes between healthy human individuals. Study-level results: An effect of sequencing depth on clonotype sharing among donors was expected.

What was sequenced was PBMCs. This TCR derives from a middle-aged woman in good health. Some clones in this sample may be carry-over from other donors' samples.

The DNA for the CDR3 is TGCGCCAGCAGCTTCTTTACCGGGGAGCTGTTTTTT. Its protein product is CASSFFTGELFF. The chain joins TRBV5-1 to TRBJ2-2; D is undetermined. V was trimmed by 2 bases and J by 5 bases, leaving 4 bases between them. There are 12 residues in the CDR3. CDR1 and CDR2 (germline): SGHRS, YFSETQ. Full variable domain (missing parts from reference TRBV5-1 and TRBJ2-2): KAGVTQTPRYLIKTRGQQVTLSCSPISGHRSVSWYQQTPGQGLQFLFEYFSETQRNKGNFPGRFSGRQFSNSRSEMNVSTLELGDSALYLCASSFFTGELFFGEGSRLTVL.